Described below is a single T cell receptor beta chain sequence and its context. Antigen: not known. This specimen comes from a study of PD-1 blockade in classical Hodgkin lymphoma. Across the whole study: Nivolumab was administered to patients intravenously at 3 mg/kg every 2 weeks. The study's findings and limits: By C4D1 there was a significant rise in CD4+ TCR diversity but not in CD8+ TCR diversity. Those achieving complete response showed baseline diversity like newly diagnosed patients. Although disease activity or prior therapy may be involved, causes of the repertoire differences remain undefined.

The assay was immunoSEQ multiplex PCR, and TCRdb's table has in-frame clones only and misses some. The sample consists of approximately 9,600 clones, around three quarters of them appearing once. All patients relapsed after autologous stem cell transplantation, and brentuximab vedotin exposure varied. Negative magnetic selection isolated CD4+ T cells from thawed PBMCs. Trimming cost V 3 bases and J 6 bases, with 18 bases left between them. Germline loops: CDR1 SGHNT, CDR2 YYREEE (reference sequence). CDR3 length: 16 residues. This receptor was identified in a human donor with classical Hodgkin lymphoma. The sequencing here drew on CD4+ T cells from blood, taken at baseline. This chain links TRBV5-4 with TRBJ2-2, with D perhaps matching TRBD1 (7 bases). CDR3: CASSSLAGGGAGELFF. The CDR3 DNA sequence: TGTGCCAGCAGCTCCCTAGCCGGAGGGGGCGCCGGGGAGCTGTTTTTT.